These 4 T cell receptor beta chains were all obtained from the same sample, sequenced in a study of HIV-infected patients and healthy controls. About 500 ng RNA was reverse transcribed with alpha and beta constant-region primers. Each of the alpha and beta chains got its own library through chain-specific third strand synthesis with indices. TCRdb used MiXCR to reprocess the 5' RACE reads, holding one entry per CDR3 protein. The sample has roughly 7,400 distinct CDR3 sequences, 5.5% to 8.5% seen once; the top ten hold about 19%. Roughly three months, about 14 weeks, into antiretroviral therapy, follow-up blood was collected. All unsorted peripheral T cells were captured because whole blood was used without fractionation. This specimen was blood, taken during antiretroviral therapy. The source of these receptors is an adult with HIV infection.

This clonotype appeared many times. Little can be read into the size of this beta chain, an off-target read in a library designed for alpha chains. The chain couples TRBV14 to TRBJ2-7; tentative D call: TRBD1 (5 bases). Germline loops: CDR1 SGHDN, CDR2 FVKESK. The CDR3 loop spans 14 amino acids. Trimming cost V 5 bases and J 2 bases, with 13 bases left between them. The CDR3 DNA sequence: TGTGCCAGCAGCTCATATAGGGGCCCCTACGAGCAGTACTTC. Translated: CASSSYRGPYEQYF.

Ten or more counts support this clonotype. This beta chain is an unintended read in a library built for alpha chains; its size means little. J is TRBJ2-3 and V is TRBV7-9; D is undetermined. The germline V and J ends were trimmed by 1 base and 2 bases, with 7 bases remaining between them. This CDR3 has 14 amino acids. In germline, CDR1 is SEHNR, CDR2 FQNEAQ (reference sequence). DNA of the CDR3: TGTGCCAGCAGCTTAGATAGATCCACAGATACGCAGTATTTT. It is translated as CASSLDRSTDTQYF. Together with reference TRBV7-9 and TRBJ2-3, the CDR3 gives the full variable domain: DTGVSQNPRHKITKRGQNVTFRCDPISEHNRLYWYRQTLGQGPEFLTYFQNEAQLEKSRLLSDRFSAERPKGSFSTLEIQRTEQGDSAMYLCASSLDRSTDTQYFGPGTRLTVL.

This clonotype has at least ten counts. With the library built for alpha chains, this beta chain is off target and its frequency is not meaningful. The chain links TRBV2 to TRBJ2-7, with unresolved D. Trimming removed 4 bases at V and 1 base at J, with 17 bases between. CDR1 and CDR2 from the germline V gene are SNHLY and FYNNEI. The CDR3 sequence is 16 residues long. The DNA of the CDR3 is TGTGCCAGCAGTGTGGAACGACCAGAGCTTTCCTACGAGCAGTACTTC. Translation: CASSVERPELSYEQYF.

This clonotype has at least ten counts. This beta chain turned up in a library designed for alpha chains; as an off-target read, its abundance says little. The rearrangement uses TRBV29-1 and TRBJ2-1; D possibly corresponds to TRBD1 (5 bases). The CDR3 covers 12 residues. CDR1 is SQVTM and CDR2 is ANQGSEA in the germline V gene. The ends were cut back, 6 bases at V and 15 bases at J, with 21 bases in the middle. The CDR3 DNA reads TGCAGCGTCGCCCAAGCAGGGTCGCGTCCGTTCTTC. The encoded protein is CSVAQAGSRPFF.